The T cell receptor beta chain under discussion was sequenced for a study of blood T cell repertoires in COVID-19. Study-wide context: Acute and convalescent COVID-19 samples came from the United States, Italy and Spain. T cells, B-cell-depleted T cells, or PBMCs supplied cDNA or gDNA.

In the study's own analysis: Estimates of nucleated cell counts were drawn from the amplification of reference gene primers. The assay was immunoSEQ multiplex PCR, and TCRdb's table has in-frame clones only and misses some. The DNA was the basis for D and trimming; V, J and clone size are from that table. Among under 95,000 clones listed, just over 85% were seen once. CDR3 length: 15 residues. The germline CDR1 and CDR2 sequences are MNHEY and SVGEGT. J lost 2 bases, V lost 2 bases, and 4 bases had no gene match. This clonotype was sampled from a human donor in a cohort sampled during active COVID-19. This chain connects TRBV6-2 or TRBV6-3 to TRBJ1-2; TRBD1 aligns across 8 bases. The sample consisted of peripheral blood. CDR3 in amino acids: CASSYPGQENYGYTF. The CDR3 nucleotides read TGTGCCAGCAGTTACCCGGGACAGGAAAACTATGGCTACACCTTC.